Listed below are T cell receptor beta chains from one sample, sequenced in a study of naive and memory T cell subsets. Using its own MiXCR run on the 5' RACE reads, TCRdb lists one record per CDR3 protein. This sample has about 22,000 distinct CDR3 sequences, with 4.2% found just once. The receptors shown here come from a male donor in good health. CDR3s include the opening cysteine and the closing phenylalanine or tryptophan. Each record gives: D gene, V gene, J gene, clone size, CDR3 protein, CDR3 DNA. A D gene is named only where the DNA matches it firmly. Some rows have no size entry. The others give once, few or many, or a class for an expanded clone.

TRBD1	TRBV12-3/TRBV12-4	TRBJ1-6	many	CASSKGARIASPLHF	TGTGCCAGCAGTAAGGGGGCGAGGATTGCTTCACCCCTCCACTTT
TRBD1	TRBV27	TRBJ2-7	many	CATTGQGYEQYF	TGTGCCACCACGGGACAGGGATACGAGCAGTACTTC
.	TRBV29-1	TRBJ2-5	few	CSVEISWDSGTQYF	TGCAGCGTTGAGATCTCCTGGGACTCGGGGACCCAGTACTTC
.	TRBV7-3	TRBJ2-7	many	CASSFGRTYEQYF	TGTGCCAGCAGCTTTGGCAGGACCTACGAGCAGTACTTC
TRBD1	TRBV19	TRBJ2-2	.	CASSMGQGATGELFF	TGTGCCAGTAGTATGGGACAGGGGGCGACCGGGGAGCTGTTTTTT
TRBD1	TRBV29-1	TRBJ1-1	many	CSAGQGPGTEAFF	TGCAGCGCCGGACAGGGTCCCGGCACTGAAGCTTTCTTT
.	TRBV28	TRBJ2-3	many	CASSLSREWQYF	TGTGCCAGCAGTTTATCTCGGGAGTGGCAGTATTTT
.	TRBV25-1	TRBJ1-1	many	CASSWGVTEAFF	TGTGCCAGCAGTTGGGGTGTCACTGAAGCTTTCTTT
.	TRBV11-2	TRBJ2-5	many	CASSEGVQETQYF	TGTGCCAGCAGCGAAGGGGTGCAAGAGACCCAGTACTTC
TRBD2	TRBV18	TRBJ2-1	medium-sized	CASSLASGYNEQFF	TGTGCCAGCTCACTGGCTAGCGGCTACAATGAGCAGTTCTTC
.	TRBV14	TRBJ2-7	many	CASSPRAYTYEQYF	TGTGCCAGCAGCCCAAGGGCATACACCTACGAGCAGTACTTC